A selection of T cell receptor beta chains follows, all from one sample in a study of shared clonotypes between healthy human individuals. Using immunoSEQ multiplex PCR, the repertoire was profiled, and TCRdb retains in-frame clones only, with some absent. The sample includes around 2.1 million clones, almost 96% of them seen just once. Sequencing was carried out using naive CD4+ T cells sorted from blood. The receptors shown here come from a man aged 18-30 years in good health. The CDR3 runs from the conserved cysteine through the conserved F or W. D genes are given only for firm matches. Clone size is not always given. Where it is, it says once, few, many or a class for expanded clones.

cdr3_length	clone_size	v_call	j_call	d_call	cdr3_aa	cdr3_nt
16	NA	TRBV12-5	TRBJ2-7	TRBD1	CASGLVDTGADYEQYF	TGTGCTAGTGGTTTGGTGGATACAGGGGCTGACTACGAGCAGTACTTC
15	NA	TRBV7-6	TRBJ1-4	TRBD1	CASSTGTGVAEKLFF	TGTGCCAGCAGCACCGGGACAGGGGTGGCGGAAAAACTGTTTTTT
13	NA	TRBV4-1	TRBJ2-1	TRBD2	CASSQGTSGSLFF	TGCGCCAGCAGCCAAGGGACTAGCGGGAGCCTGTTCTTC
13	NA	TRBV18	TRBJ1-4	NA	CASSPIGGEGLFF	TGTGCCAGCTCACCAATCGGGGGCGAAGGACTGTTTTTT
13	NA	TRBV19	TRBJ2-7	NA	CASSITPGNEQYF	TGTGCCAGTAGTATAACTCCCGGCAACGAGCAGTACTTC
13	NA	TRBV6-1	TRBJ2-1	NA	CASVTARGNEQFF	TGTGCCAGCGTGACAGCGCGCGGCAATGAGCAGTTCTTC
12	NA	TRBV28	TRBJ1-1	NA	CASSLWTHEAFF	TGTGCCAGCAGTCTCTGGACACATGAAGCTTTCTTT
14	NA	TRBV11-3	TRBJ2-7	NA	CASIAFGTPVGQYF	TGTGCCAGCATCGCCTTCGGGACACCGGTCGGTCAGTACTTC
15	NA	TRBV25-1	TRBJ2-1	TRBD2	CASSGPSGGKNEQFF	TGTGCCAGCAGTGGCCCTAGCGGGGGGAAGAATGAGCAGTTCTTC
14	NA	TRBV2	TRBJ1-6	NA	CASNPDSINSPLHF	TGTGCCAGCAACCCGGACAGTATTAATTCACCCCTCCACTTT
14	NA	TRBV28	TRBJ2-7	NA	CASTPGGNTYEQYF	TGTGCCAGCACCCCTGGGGGCAATACCTACGAGCAGTACTTC
15	NA	TRBV5-1	TRBJ2-3	NA	CASSLAGGWTDTQYF	TGCGCCAGCAGCTTGGCGGGGGGCTGGACAGATACGCAGTATTTT
17	once	TRBV18	TRBJ1-5	NA	CASSAGTPSWSNQPQHF	TGTGCCAGCTCGGCCGGGACACCTAGTTGGAGCAATCAGCCCCAGCATTTT
15	NA	TRBV27	TRBJ2-3	NA	CASSFLPSGTDTQYF	TGTGCCAGCAGTTTTCTGCCTTCCGGCACAGATACGCAGTATTTT
17	NA	TRBV6-1	TRBJ1-2	NA	CASSGQWGGLADYGYTF	TGTGCCAGCAGTGGGCAGTGGGGGGGGCTTGCTGACTATGGCTACACCTTC
15	NA	TRBV7-3	TRBJ1-1	TRBD1	CASRTSGTGATEAFF	TGTGCCAGCAGGACCTCCGGGACAGGGGCCACTGAAGCTTTCTTT
11	NA	TRBV20-1	TRBJ1-2	NA	CSARVGDGYTF	TGCAGTGCTAGAGTAGGGGATGGCTACACCTTC
14	NA	TRBV11-3	TRBJ2-3	TRBD2	CASSLSGSSDTQYF	TGTGCCAGCAGCTTAAGCGGGAGTTCAGATACGCAGTATTTT
14	NA	TRBV4-3	TRBJ1-1	NA	CASSQDTARAEAFF	TGCGCCAGCAGCCAAGATACCGCTAGGGCTGAAGCTTTCTTT
17	NA	TRBV7-6	TRBJ2-2	TRBD2	CASSLLGLAGNTGELFF	TGTGCCAGCAGCCTCCTTGGACTAGCGGGGAACACCGGGGAGCTGTTTTTT
15	once	TRBV5-1	TRBJ2-3	NA	CASSSAGQSTDTQYF	TGCGCCAGCAGCTCTGCGGGACAGAGCACAGATACGCAGTATTTT
15	once	TRBV28	TRBJ2-2	TRBD2	CASRHSGGQTGELFF	TGTGCCAGCAGACATAGCGGGGGGCAAACCGGGGAGCTGTTTTTT
13	NA	TRBV18	TRBJ1-2	NA	CASSVQGDYGYTF	TGTGCCAGCTCGGTCCAGGGAGACTATGGCTACACCTTC
14	NA	TRBV7-2	TRBJ1-6	TRBD1	CASSSRQGDSPLHF	TGTGCCAGCAGCTCCCGGCAGGGGGATTCACCCCTCCACTTT
12	once	TRBV6-1	TRBJ2-7	NA	CASSEMRAEQYF	TGTGCCAGCAGTGAAATGAGGGCTGAGCAGTACTTC
16	NA	TRBV28	TRBJ2-1	TRBD2	CASSFLADLPGDEQFF	TGTGCCAGCAGTTTCCTAGCGGACCTACCTGGGGATGAGCAGTTCTTC
15	NA	TRBV5-1	TRBJ2-7	TRBD2	CASSSSSGVSYEQYF	TGCGCCAGCAGCTCTTCTAGCGGGGTCTCCTACGAGCAGTACTTC
15	NA	TRBV7-7	TRBJ2-2	TRBD2	CASSLAPSGTGELFF	TGTGCTAGCAGCTTAGCGCCTAGCGGGACCGGGGAGCTGTTTTTT
17	NA	TRBV11-2	TRBJ2-4	TRBD2	CASSLGFLAGVVYIQYF	TGTGCCAGCAGCTTAGGTTTCTTAGCGGGGGTCGTGTACATTCAGTACTTC
15	NA	TRBV18	TRBJ2-6	NA	CASSQTGSGANVLTF	TGTGCCAGCTCTCAGACTGGCTCTGGGGCCAACGTCCTGACTTTC
15	NA	TRBV19	TRBJ1-5	TRBD1	CASSSQTGGGQPQHF	TGTGCCAGTAGTAGCCAGACAGGGGGCGGTCAGCCCCAGCATTTT